The clone carrying this T cell receptor beta chain showed up many times. Its target is not known. RNA transcripts were the template for amplifying TCR beta CDR3 regions. HTBI primers were used for first-round RT-PCR of the TCR CDR3. TCRdb passed the multiplex PCR reads through MiXCR, listing each CDR3 protein once. Of hundreds of thousands of distinct CDR3 sequences listed, approximately 26% were seen once; the top ten hold around 28%. This record belongs to a study of T cells in Graves' hyperthyroidism and ophthalmopathy. Overall study results and limits: Blood also carried most thyroid clonotypes expanded above 0.001.

In making diagnoses, clinical symptoms, serum thyroxine and TRAb, thyroid ultrasound and orbital computed tomography were all used. V was clipped by 10 bases and J by 1 base; unmatched bases: 6. Germline V gives CDR1 WNHNN, CDR2 SYGVQD (reference sequence). The CDR3 consists of 13 residues. This sequence originates from a man aged 35 to 55 with Graves' hyperthyroidism that later progressed to Graves' ophthalmopathy. This chain uses TRBV10-1 with TRBJ1-1; 7 bases map to TRBD1. The source material was blood. CDR3 protein: CATRRDRNTEAFF. The CDR3 DNA sequence: TGCGCCACCAGACGGGACAGGAACACTGAAGCTTTCTTT.